What follows are 14 T cell receptor beta chains derived from one specimen sequenced in a study of T cells in localized non-small cell lung cancer. Method: immunoSEQ multiplex PCR; TCRdb's copy keeps in-frame clones and lacks some. The sample records about 74,000 clones, around 84% being singletons. The sample here was peripheral blood, taken before any cancer treatment. The origin of the receptors is a female donor older than 55 with stage I lung adenocarcinoma.

The chain is built from TRBV5-4 and TRBJ1-2; D not resolved. CDR1 SGHNT and CDR2 YYREEE come from the germline V gene (reference sequence). The CDR3 covers 13 residues. Trimming took 5 bases from V and 4 from J, leaving 12 bases between them. The CDR3 DNA reads as TGTGCCAGCAGGCCGGGAGAACCCTATGGCTACACCTTC. It specifies CASRPGEPYGYTF.

This chain joins TRBV5-5 and TRBJ2-1; 9 bases agree with TRBD2. The CDR3 loop spans 19 amino acids. V was clipped by 1 base and J by 0 bases; unmatched bases: 11. Germline V CDR1 and CDR2: SGHKS, YYEKEE (reference sequence). The CDR3 DNA reads as TGTGCCAGCAGCTTGCGGGGTCTAGCGGGACGAAGCTCCTACAATGAGCAGTTCTTC. Residues: CASSLRGLAGRSSYNEQFF.

This clone showed up just a few times. This chain uses TRBV11-3 with TRBJ2-5; no reliable D call. The CDR3 is made up of 14 amino acids. Per the germline V gene, CDR1 is SGHNT and CDR2 is YENEEA. V dropped 3 bases and J dropped 4 bases, with 12 bases sitting between them. Here the CDR3 reads CASSFRPGAETQYF. The CDR3 coding sequence is TGTGCCAGCAGCTTCCGGCCCGGCGCAGAGACCCAGTACTTC.

This chain joins TRBV7-6 and TRBJ2-3, with D possibly called TRBD1 or TRBD2 (5 bases each). The ends were cut back, 5 bases at V and 4 bases at J, with 10 bases in the middle. Germline CDR1 reads SGHVS; CDR2 reads FNYEAQ. The CDR3 runs to 13 residues. The CDR3 bases are TGTGCCAGCAGCATAAGGGACGCAGATACGCAGTATTTT. Encoded protein: CASSIRDADTQYF.

V gene TRBV5-6 combines with J gene TRBJ2-5; 9 nucleotides line up with TRBD2. The length of the CDR3 is 15 residues. The germline V gene has CDR1 SGHDT and CDR2 YYEEEE. V gave up 1 base and J gave up 5 bases; unmatched junction bases: 6. The CDR3 region has the DNA TGTGCCAGCAGCTTGCGGACTAGCGTCGCCGAGACCCAGTACTTC. Translation: CASSLRTSVAETQYF.

The chain combines TRBV7-5 with TRBJ2-3; the listed D gene, TRBD2, was not tested against the DNA. TRBV7-5 is an annotated pseudogene. The CDR3 is 15 residues long. In DNA, the CDR3 is TGTGCCAGAAGCTTCGCCGGGGAATCCACAGATACGCAGTATTTT. It translates to CARSFAGESTDTQYF.

This chain links TRBV7-6 with TRBJ2-5; 9 nucleotides match TRBD2. Trimming removed 3 bases from V and 4 bases from J; junction bases left unmatched: 6. The CDR3 is 15 amino acids. Germline-derived CDR1 and CDR2 are SGHVS and FNYEAQ. CDR3 sequence: CASSFLAGRLETQYF. The DNA of the CDR3 is TGTGCCAGCAGCTTCCTAGCGGGACGATTAGAGACCCAGTACTTC.

This clone came up a few times. The genes are TRBV6-5 and TRBJ1-6, with TRBD1 as a possible D gene (5 bases). V was shortened by 5 bases and J by 9 bases, with 11 bases between the two germline ends. Germline V CDR1 and CDR2: MNHEY, SVGAGI. The CDR3 contains 13 residues. In nucleotides, the CDR3 is TGTGCCAGCAGTGGGGACCTCCTTTCACCCCTCCACTTT. This encodes CASSGDLLSPLHF.

The rearrangement links TRBV28 to TRBJ2-1; possibly TRBD2 for D (6 bases). The CDR3 is 15 amino acids. The ends were cut back, 5 bases at V and 6 bases at J, with 17 bases in the middle. The germline gives CDR1 MDHEN, CDR2 SYDVKM. The CDR3 here is CASSVEWGLINEQFF. The CDR3 nucleotides read TGTGCCAGCAGTGTCGAATGGGGACTTATCAATGAGCAGTTCTTC.

This chain joins TRBV19 and TRBJ1-5; D gene unclear. This CDR3 spans 15 amino acids. Germline CDR1 LNHDA, CDR2 SQIVND (reference sequence). Trimming cost V 3 bases and J 8 bases, with 17 bases left between them. DNA for the CDR3: TGTGCCAGTAGTATTCCGGGCTCATTACGGAAGCCCCAGCATTTT. It codes for CASSIPGSLRKPQHF. The whole variable domain, remainder taken from reference TRBV19 and TRBJ1-5, is DGGITQSPKYLFRKEGQNVTLSCEQNLNHDAMYWYRQDPGQGLRLIYYSQIVNDFQKGDIAEGYSVSREKKESFPLTVTSAQKNPTAFYLCASSIPGSLRKPQHFGDGTRLSIL.

The chain recombines TRBV5-1 with TRBJ1-2; unclear D gene. V lost 4 bases and J lost 3, with 16 bases in between. The length of the CDR3 is 15 residues. CDR1 SGHRS and CDR2 YFSETQ come from the germline V gene. In nucleotides, the CDR3 is TGCGCCAGCAGCCCCGATTCGACAATTTACTATGGCTACACCTTC. This encodes CASSPDSTIYYGYTF.

This clone showed up just once. The rearrangement links TRBV6-6 to TRBJ1-1, with TRBD1 matching 8 bases. Germline CDR1 and CDR2: MNHNY and SVGAGI (reference sequence). This CDR3 has 14 amino acids. The V segment lost 2 bases and the J segment 7 bases; nucleotides outside the gene matches: 6. The CDR3 DNA follows: TGTGCCAGCAGTTACCAGGGGGCGCCTAGTGAAGCTTTCTTT. This translates into CASSYQGAPSEAFF.

The chain combines TRBV4-1 with TRBJ2-7; the D is unclear. The length of the CDR3 is 14 residues. CDR1 is MGHRA and CDR2 is YSYEKL in the germline V gene. V was pared by 4 bases and J by 3 bases, with 13 bases between. CDR3: CASSRESGYYEQYF. The DNA of the CDR3 is TGCGCCAGCAGCCGGGAATCCGGATACTACGAGCAGTACTTC.

This rearrangement joins TRBV6-1 to TRBJ1-5, with 9 bases that match TRBD1. Germline lookup yields CDR1 MNHNS and CDR2 SASEGT. J lost 2 bases, V lost 5 bases, and 4 bases had no gene match. The CDR3 runs 15 residues. The CDR3 protein is CASSQDRGGNQPQHF. The CDR3 DNA reads TGTGCCAGCAGTCAGGACAGGGGAGGCAATCAGCCCCAGCATTTT.